This T cell receptor (beta chain) was identified in a study of blood T cells in healthy people across ages. The wider study: Per two T cells, template switching captured roughly one barcoded beta molecule.

Notes on the study in general: Age brought a roughly linear fall in TCR beta diversity measured per million T cells.

The CDR3 spans 12 residues. The V gene's germline CDR1 is SQVTM and CDR2 ANQGSEA. The V gene lost 5 bases and the J gene lost 5 bases, with 12 bases spanning the gap. Then a second PCR, running roughly 7 to 11 cycles, was carried out with a sample-barcoded 5' primer and a J-beta primer mix. TCRdb re-called the 5' RACE reads with MiXCR, one entry per CDR3 protein. The sample holds 540,000 or so distinct CDR3 sequences, 45% to 55% seen once. This clonotype was seen only a few times. Antigen unknown. J is TRBJ1-1 and V is TRBV29-1; maybe TRBD1 (6 bases). The clonotype originates from an elderly man in good health. Sequencing was done on a sample of blood. The CDR3 DNA is TGCAGCGTTTACAGGGCAGGGACTGAAGCTTTCTTT. It translates to CSVYRAGTEAFF.